The rows below give T cell receptor beta chains drawn from one sample of a study of blood T cell repertoires in COVID-19. TCRdb keeps only in-frame clones here, not all; method: immunoSEQ multiplex PCR. There are 250,000 to 300,000 clones in the sample; roughly 87% occur only once, and about 4.6% lies in the top ten. The sequenced sample consisted of peripheral blood. The receptors here all came from a woman in her forties who had recovered from COVID-19. The CDR3 runs from the conserved cysteine through the conserved F or W. A D gene is named only where the DNA matches it firmly. Not every row has a clone size; where given, it reads once, few, many or a size class.

TRBD1,TRBJ1-1,TRBV5-4,once,CATTGVQTEAFF,TGTGCCACCACAGGGGTACAGACTGAAGCTTTCTTT
TRBD2,TRBJ2-1,TRBV10-3,-,CAISPGLADNEQFF,TGTGCCATCAGCCCGGGACTAGCTGACAATGAGCAGTTCTTC
-,TRBJ2-5,TRBV30,-,CAWSFRGETQYF,TGTGCCTGGAGTTTCAGGGGAGAGACCCAGTACTTC
TRBD1,TRBJ2-2,TRBV3-1/TRBV3-2,-,CASSVDRGAGELFF,TGTGCCAGCAGCGTAGACAGGGGAGCCGGGGAGCTGTTTTTT
TRBD2,TRBJ2-3,TRBV2,-,CASSARSGTGDTQYF,TGTGCCAGCAGTGCAAGAAGCGGGACCGGGGATACGCAGTATTTT
TRBD1,TRBJ1-5,TRBV6-2/TRBV6-3,-,CASSYTRTGGLEPQHF,TGTGCCAGCAGTTACACGAGGACAGGGGGCTTGGAGCCCCAGCATTTT
TRBD1,TRBJ2-1,TRBV19,-,CASRQGVLGEQFF,TGTGCCAGTAGACAGGGGGTTTTAGGTGAGCAGTTCTTC
-,TRBJ1-1,TRBV7-6,-,CASSFRGNTEAFF,TGTGCCAGCAGCTTTCGAGGGAACACTGAAGCTTTCTTT
-,TRBJ2-7,TRBV27,-,CASTRVTGLPYEQYF,TGTGCCAGCACCAGAGTAACGGGGTTACCCTACGAGCAGTACTTC
-,TRBJ2-7,TRBV5-5,-,CASSSMTKDYEQYF,TGTGCCAGCAGTTCTATGACAAAAGATTACGAGCAGTACTTC
TRBD1,TRBJ1-2,TRBV7-9,-,CASSQFPPGQGVQGYTF,TGTGCCAGCAGCCAATTCCCGCCCGGACAGGGGGTACAGGGCTACACCTTC
-,TRBJ2-6,TRBV29-1,-,CSVAKEGAGANVLTF,TGCAGCGTTGCCAAGGAAGGGGCTGGGGCCAACGTCCTGACTTTC
TRBD1,TRBJ1-4,TRBV2,-,CASRTGTATNEKLFF,TGTGCCAGCAGGACAGGGACGGCAACTAATGAAAAACTGTTTTTT
-,TRBJ1-2,TRBV30,-,CAWSYAGVGYTF,TGTGCCTGGAGTTATGCAGGGGTAGGCTACACCTTC
-,TRBJ2-2,TRBV30,few,CAWSVMLLATNTGELFF,TGTGCCTGGAGTGTAATGTTGCTAGCGACGAACACCGGGGAGCTGTTTTTT
TRBD1,TRBJ1-1,TRBV9,-,CASSVDGGQGVLGTEAFF,TGTGCCAGCAGCGTAGATGGGGGCCAGGGGGTTTTGGGCACTGAAGCTTTCTTT
-,TRBJ2-5,TRBV11-3,few,CASTLGTDHQGGETQYF,TGTGCCAGCACCCTCGGGACAGACCACCAGGGAGGAGAGACCCAGTACTTC
TRBD1,TRBJ2-1,TRBV7-2,-,CASSPQRGQGSEQFF,TGTGCCAGCAGCCCCCAGAGGGGACAGGGATCTGAGCAGTTCTTC
-,TRBJ1-1,TRBV7-9,-,CASSPRSPGTEAFF,TGTGCCAGCAGCCCCCGATCCCCGGGGACTGAAGCTTTCTTT
-,TRBJ2-3,TRBV5-5,-,CASSFNVADTQYF,TGTGCCAGCAGCTTTAATGTCGCAGATACGCAGTATTTT
-,TRBJ1-6,TRBV28,few,CASSLPTGSNSPLHF,TGTGCCAGCAGCCTCCCGACAGGTAGTAATTCACCCCTCCACTTT
-,TRBJ2-5,TRBV5-1,-,CASSLPSTTETQYF,TGCGCCAGCAGCTTACCGTCGACTACTGAGACCCAGTACTTC
-,TRBJ1-6,TRBV11-3,-,CASSSGSSYNSPLHF,TGTGCCAGCAGTTCCGGGTCGTCCTATAATTCACCCCTCCACTTT
-,TRBJ1-2,TRBV5-4,-,CASSLKGGGGYTF,TGTGCCAGCAGCTTGAAGGGTGGAGGCGGCTACACCTTC
-,TRBJ1-1,TRBV18,-,CASSMGHGDTNTEAFF,TGTGCCAGCTCCATGGGACACGGGGATACGAACACTGAAGCTTTCTTT
TRBD2,TRBJ2-2,TRBV7-9,-,CASSLRSGRALTGELFF,TGTGCCAGCAGCTTACGTAGCGGGAGGGCCTTAACCGGGGAGCTGTTTTTT
-,TRBJ1-1,TRBV19,-,CASQTGRKAFF,TGTGCCAGTCAGACAGGAAGGAAAGCTTTCTTT
-,TRBJ2-6,TRBV27,-,CASSRSGANVLTF,TGTGCCAGCAGTCGCTCTGGGGCCAACGTCCTGACTTTC
TRBD2,TRBJ2-2,TRBV12-5,-,CASVLSGTHTGELFF,TGTGCTAGTGTTCTTAGCGGGACCCACACCGGGGAGCTGTTTTTT
TRBD1,TRBJ1-1,TRBV10-3,-,CAISGTGGYTEAFF,TGTGCCATCAGTGGGACAGGGGGCTACACTGAAGCTTTCTTT
-,TRBJ2-7,TRBV11-2,-,CASSPNWGGQALEQYF,TGTGCCAGCAGTCCAAACTGGGGGGGACAGGCCCTGGAGCAGTACTTC
-,TRBJ2-7,TRBV2,once,CASSEVDYEQYF,TGTGCCAGCAGTGAAGTAGACTACGAGCAGTACTTC
-,TRBJ1-4,TRBV19,-,CASSPTRDTWRNEKLFF,TGTGCCAGTAGTCCGACCCGGGACACATGGAGGAATGAAAAACTGTTTTTT
-,TRBJ2-6,TRBV2,-,CASSENPRAGANVLTF,TGTGCCAGCAGTGAGAATCCTAGAGCTGGGGCCAACGTCCTGACTTTC
TRBD1,TRBJ1-2,TRBV19,once,CASSIESGQGYGYTF,TGTGCCAGTAGTATAGAGTCGGGACAGGGCTATGGCTACACCTTC
-,TRBJ2-5,TRBV11-2,once,CASSLTMPETQYF,TGTGCCAGCAGCTTAACAATGCCGGAGACCCAGTACTTC
-,TRBJ2-5,TRBV7-6,-,CASSLFDIQNQETQYF,TGTGCCAGCAGCTTATTTGACATACAAAACCAAGAGACCCAGTACTTC
TRBD2,TRBJ2-1,TRBV19,once,CASTQLAGSYNEQFF,TGTGCCAGTACCCAACTAGCGGGTTCATACAATGAGCAGTTCTTC
TRBD1,TRBJ2-3,TRBV28,once,CASSLGGQGDTDTQYF,TGTGCCAGCAGTCTCGGTGGACAGGGGGACACAGATACGCAGTATTTT
TRBD1,TRBJ1-2,TRBV6-5,once,CASTYRGVDGYTF,TGTGCCAGCACCTACAGGGGGGTCGATGGCTACACCTTC